The sequence of this T cell receptor (beta chain) was determined in a study of shared clonotypes between healthy human individuals. Germline V gives CDR1 MDHEN, CDR2 SYDVKM. CDR3 size: 14 residues. Deletions cut 7 bases from V and 4 bases from J, with 16 bases between. It was across several immunoSEQ plates that each subset's genomic DNA was evenly split. The quantity of DNA used in unsorted PBMC replicate PCRs was approximately 270 ng, corresponding to around 32,000 T cell genomes. Only in-frame clones appear in the TCRdb table, and some are missing; sequencing was by immunoSEQ multiplex PCR. The table includes approximately 510,000 clones, 60% to 85% detected once. Donors, healthy HIV-negative adults, lacked recent acute infections or vaccinations.

The rearrangement joins TRBV28 to TRBJ1-2; no clear D. Sequenced material: PBMCs. The receptor's source is a middle-aged woman in good health. Some clones in this sample may be carry-over from other donors' samples. The CDR3 region has the DNA TGTGCCAGCATCACCCCGGGCGGCCGCTATGGCTACACCTTC. It translates to CASITPGGRYGYTF.